The source of this TCR beta chain is a study of shared clonotypes between healthy human individuals. Whole-study findings and limits: Generation of non-shared clonotypes was less probable than generation of clonotypes shared by all four donors. How much donors shared clonotypes was expected to be affected by sequencing depth.

Regarding this clone: The antigen is not known.

The germline CDR1 and CDR2 sequences are MNHEY and SMNVEV (reference sequence). The V gene lost 1 base and the J gene lost 3 bases, with 6 bases spanning the gap. The CDR3 runs 14 residues. As processed by the authors: ImmunoSEQ only sent back junction sequences with no quality scores, so filtering was done differently. TCRdb's table, derived via immunoSEQ multiplex PCR, lists solely in-frame clones and lacks some. V, J and clone size are taken as reported in that table, and D and trimming were inferred from the DNA itself. The sample has hundreds of thousands of clones; around 74% are singletons. The V call is TRBV27, the J call TRBJ2-2, with D maybe TRBD2 (5 bases). Sequenced: memory CD4+ T cells sorted from blood. This sample's subset: CD45RA-negative fraction. This sequence originates from a woman in her thirties in good health. This CDR3 reads CASSLLGDTGELFF. DNA for the CDR3: TGTGCCAGCAGTTTATTGGGAGACACCGGGGAGCTGTTTTTT.